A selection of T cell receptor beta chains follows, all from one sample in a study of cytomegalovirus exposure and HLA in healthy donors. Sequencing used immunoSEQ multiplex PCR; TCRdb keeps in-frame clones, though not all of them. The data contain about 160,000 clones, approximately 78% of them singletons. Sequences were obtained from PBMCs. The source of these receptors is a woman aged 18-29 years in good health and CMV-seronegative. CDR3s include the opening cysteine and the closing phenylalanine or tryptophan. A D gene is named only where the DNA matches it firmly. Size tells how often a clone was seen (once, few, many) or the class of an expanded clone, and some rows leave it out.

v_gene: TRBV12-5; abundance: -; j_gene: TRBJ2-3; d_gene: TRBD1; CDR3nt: TGTGCTAGTGGTCCCGGGACAGGGACTCTCACAGATACGCAGTATTTT; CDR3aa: CASGPGTGTLTDTQYF
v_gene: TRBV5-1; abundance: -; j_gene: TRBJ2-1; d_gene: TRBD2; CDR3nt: TGCGCCAGCAAAACGCTAGCGGGAGGTGAGCAGTTCTTC; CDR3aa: CASKTLAGGEQFF
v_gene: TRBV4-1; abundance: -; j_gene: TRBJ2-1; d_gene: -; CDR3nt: TGCGCCAGCAGCCAAGATGCCTCGGGTAGTGAGCAGTTCTTC; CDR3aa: CASSQDASGSEQFF
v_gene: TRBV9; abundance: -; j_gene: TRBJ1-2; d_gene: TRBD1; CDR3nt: TGTGCCAGCAGCGCACAGGGGGTGTATGGCTACACCTTC; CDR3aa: CASSAQGVYGYTF
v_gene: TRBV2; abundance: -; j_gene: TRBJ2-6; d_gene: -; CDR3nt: TGTGCCAGCAGTGTTCAAGGCGGCTCTGGGGCCAACGTCCTGACTTTC; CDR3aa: CASSVQGGSGANVLTF
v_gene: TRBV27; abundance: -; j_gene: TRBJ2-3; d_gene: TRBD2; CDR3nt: TGTGCCAGCAGGCGGCGGGGGAGCACAGATACGCAGTATTTT; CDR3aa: CASRRRGSTDTQYF
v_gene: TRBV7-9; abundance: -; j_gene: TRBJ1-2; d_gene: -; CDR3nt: TGTGCCAGCAGCCCCCTGAGTTCGAGCTATGGCTACACCTTC; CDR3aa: CASSPLSSSYGYTF
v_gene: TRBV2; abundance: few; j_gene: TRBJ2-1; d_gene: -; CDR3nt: TGTGCCAGCACTGCGGGGGCCGGCTACAATGAGCAGTTCTTC; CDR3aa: CASTAGAGYNEQFF
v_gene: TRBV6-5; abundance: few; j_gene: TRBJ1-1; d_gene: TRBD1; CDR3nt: TGTGCCAGCAGACAGGGGGGCGGCACTGAAGCTTTCTTT; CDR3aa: CASRQGGGTEAFF
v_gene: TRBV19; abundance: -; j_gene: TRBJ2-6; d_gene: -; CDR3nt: TGTGCCAGTGGGCAGGGTGGTGGGGCCAACGTCCTGACTTTC; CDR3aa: CASGQGGGANVLTF
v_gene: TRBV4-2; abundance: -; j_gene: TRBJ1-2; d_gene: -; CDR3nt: TGTGCCAGCAGCCAAGATCCACAGGGAAACTATGGCTACACCTTC; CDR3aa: CASSQDPQGNYGYTF
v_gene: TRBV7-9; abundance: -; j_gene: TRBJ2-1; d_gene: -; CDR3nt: TGTGCCAGCAGCCCTATGTCCCCGGGGGATGAGCAGTTCTTC; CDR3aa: CASSPMSPGDEQFF
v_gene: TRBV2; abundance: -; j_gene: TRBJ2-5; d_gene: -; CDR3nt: TGTGCCAGCAGTGAAGCGCTTTGGCCTGGCAAGAGGGACCAGTACTTC; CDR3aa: CASSEALWPGKRDQYF
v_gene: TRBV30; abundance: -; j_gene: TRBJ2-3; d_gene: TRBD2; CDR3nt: TGTGCCTGGAGTGCTAGGACTAGCGGATCTAGCACAGATACGCAGTATTTT; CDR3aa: CAWSARTSGSSTDTQYF
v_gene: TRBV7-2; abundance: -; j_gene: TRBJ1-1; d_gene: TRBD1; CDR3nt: TGTGCCAGCAGCTTAGAAGGGACAGTTGGGAACACTGAAGCTTTCTTT; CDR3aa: CASSLEGTVGNTEAFF
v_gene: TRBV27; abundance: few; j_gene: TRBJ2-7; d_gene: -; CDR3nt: TGTGCCAGCAGTTTAGGGCAGAGCTCCTACGAGCAGTACTTC; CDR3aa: CASSLGQSSYEQYF
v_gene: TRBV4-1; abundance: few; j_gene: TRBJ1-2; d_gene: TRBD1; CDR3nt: TGCGCCAGCAGCCAGTCGGGACAGGCGAGCTTCTATGGCTACACCTTC; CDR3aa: CASSQSGQASFYGYTF
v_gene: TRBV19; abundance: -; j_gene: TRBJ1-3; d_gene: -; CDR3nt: TGTGCCAGTACGAGGGTCAGCTCTGGAAACACCATATATTTT; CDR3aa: CASTRVSSGNTIYF
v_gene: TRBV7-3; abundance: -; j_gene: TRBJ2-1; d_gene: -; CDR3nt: TGTGCCAGCAGCTTAAGGGGCCTACCGACGCATGAGCAGTTCTTC; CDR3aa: CASSLRGLPTHEQFF
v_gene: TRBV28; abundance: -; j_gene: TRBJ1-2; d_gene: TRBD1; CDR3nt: TGTGCCAGCACCCCAGGACAGGCACTCTATGGCTACACCTTC; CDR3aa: CASTPGQALYGYTF
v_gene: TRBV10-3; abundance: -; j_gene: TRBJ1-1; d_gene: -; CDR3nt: TGTGCCACCACAACAGGGAGAGAGTCTTTCTTT; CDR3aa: CATTTGRESFF
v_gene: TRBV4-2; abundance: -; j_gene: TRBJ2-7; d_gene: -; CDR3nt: TGTGCCAGCAGCCAAGGCGGGACCCATACTAACGAGCAGTACTTC; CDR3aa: CASSQGGTHTNEQYF
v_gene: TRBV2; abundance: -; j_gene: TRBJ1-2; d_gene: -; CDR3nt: TGTGCCAGCACCGCCCAGGGCCCCCTAGATGGCTACACCTTC; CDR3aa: CASTAQGPLDGYTF
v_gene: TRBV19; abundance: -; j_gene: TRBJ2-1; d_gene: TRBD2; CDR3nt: TGTGCCAGCACCACTCCTAGCGGGGGGTTCAATGAGCAGTTCTTC; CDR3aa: CASTTPSGGFNEQFF
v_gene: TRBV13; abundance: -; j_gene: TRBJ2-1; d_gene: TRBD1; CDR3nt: TGTGCCAGCAGCAACACGGGACAGGGGGACTACTACAATGAGCAGTTCTTC; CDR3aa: CASSNTGQGDYYNEQFF
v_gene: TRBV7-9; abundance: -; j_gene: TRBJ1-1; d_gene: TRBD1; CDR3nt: TGTGCCAGCAGCTTAGGGGACAGGGGCCCTAACACTGAAGCTTTCTTT; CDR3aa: CASSLGDRGPNTEAFF
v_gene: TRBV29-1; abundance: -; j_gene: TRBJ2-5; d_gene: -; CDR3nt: TGCAGCGTTGATGGGGATGGGGCTTCCCAAGAGACCCAGTACTTC; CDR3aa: CSVDGDGASQETQYF
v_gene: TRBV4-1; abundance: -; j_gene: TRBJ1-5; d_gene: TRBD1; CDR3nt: TGCGCCAGCAGCCAAGATATGGGACAGGGCCCAAGTAGCAATCAGCCCCGGCATTTT; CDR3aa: CASSQDMGQGPSSNQPRHF
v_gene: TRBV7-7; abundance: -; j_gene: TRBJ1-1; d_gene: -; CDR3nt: TGTGCCAGCAGCCGTGGACAGAACACTGAAGCTTTCTTT; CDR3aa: CASSRGQNTEAFF
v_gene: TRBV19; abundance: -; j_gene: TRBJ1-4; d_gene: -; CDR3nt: TGTGCCAGTAGAAGGGCACAGGGTAATGAAAAACTGTTTTTT; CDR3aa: CASRRAQGNEKLFF
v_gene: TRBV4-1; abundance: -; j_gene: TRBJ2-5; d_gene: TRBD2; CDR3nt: TGCGCCAGCAGCCAAACTCCGGGACTAGCGTCCCAAGAGACCCAGTACTTC; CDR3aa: CASSQTPGLASQETQYF
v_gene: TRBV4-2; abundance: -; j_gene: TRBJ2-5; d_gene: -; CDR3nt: TGTGCCAGCAGCCAAGATCTTGGCGGGGGCGGAGAGACCCAGTACTTC; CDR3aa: CASSQDLGGGGETQYF
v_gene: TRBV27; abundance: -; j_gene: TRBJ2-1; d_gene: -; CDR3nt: TGTGCCAGCACGGCAGGGGGGAATGAGCAGTTCTTC; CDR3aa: CASTAGGNEQFF
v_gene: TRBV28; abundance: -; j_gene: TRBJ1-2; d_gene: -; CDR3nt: TGTGCCAGCAGTTTATTTAGTCCAGGGATCGGCGGCTACACCTTC; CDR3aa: CASSLFSPGIGGYTF
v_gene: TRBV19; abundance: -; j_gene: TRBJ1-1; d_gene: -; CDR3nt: TGTGCCAGTAGGGATCTCAGGGGCACTGAAGCTTTCTTT; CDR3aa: CASRDLRGTEAFF
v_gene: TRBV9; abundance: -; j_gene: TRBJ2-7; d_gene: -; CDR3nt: TGTGCCAGCAGCCCAACAGGGTACGAGCAGTACTTC; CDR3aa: CASSPTGYEQYF
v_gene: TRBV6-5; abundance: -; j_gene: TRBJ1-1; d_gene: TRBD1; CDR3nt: TGTGCCAGCAGTTATCGGAGTGGACAGGGGACGGCTGCAGCTTTCTTT; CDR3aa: CASSYRSGQGTAAAFF
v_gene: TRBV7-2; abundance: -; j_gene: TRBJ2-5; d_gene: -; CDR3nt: TGTGCCAGCAGCTTCGCCCGGGAGACCCAGTACTTC; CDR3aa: CASSFARETQYF
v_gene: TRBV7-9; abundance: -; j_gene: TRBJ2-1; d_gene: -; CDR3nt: TGTGCCAGCAGCTCAGGACACCACAATGAGCAGTTCTTC; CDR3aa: CASSSGHHNEQFF
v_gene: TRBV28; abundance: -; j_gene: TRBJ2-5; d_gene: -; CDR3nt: TGTGCCAGCAGTTTCTGGAGGGGTCTGGGAGAGACCCAGTACTTC; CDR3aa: CASSFWRGLGETQYF
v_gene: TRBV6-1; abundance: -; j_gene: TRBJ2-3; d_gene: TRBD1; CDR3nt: TGTGCCAGCAGGACCGGACAGGGGCACACAGATACGCAGTATTTT; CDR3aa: CASRTGQGHTDTQYF
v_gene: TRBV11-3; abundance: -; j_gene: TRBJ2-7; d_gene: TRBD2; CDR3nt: TGTGCCAGCAGCATTAGCGGGGGTGCCTACGAGCAGTACTTC; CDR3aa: CASSISGGAYEQYF
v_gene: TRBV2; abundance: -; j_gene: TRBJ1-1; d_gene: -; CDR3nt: TGTGCCAGCAGTTCACAGGGGAACACTGAAGCTTTCTTT; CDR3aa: CASSSQGNTEAFF